The rows below give T cell receptor beta chains drawn from one sample of a study of chemoradiotherapy in HPV16-positive cancers. Profiled with immunoSEQ multiplex PCR; TCRdb holds only in-frame clones, not every one. The data hold 2,000 or so clones, with roughly 80% observed a single time. Sequencing used tumor tissue, obtained from a patient who underwent chemoradiotherapy. The receptors were gathered from a human donor with HPV-associated anogenital cancer. The CDR3 runs from the conserved cysteine through the conserved F or W. D genes are given only for firm matches. Clone size is given for some rows only: seen once, a few or many times, or a class if the clone is expanded.

clone_size: once
d_call: TRBD2
j_call: TRBJ2-1
v_call: TRBV7-3
cdr3_nt: TGTGCCAGCAGCTCGGGACTAGCAGGCCCCAATGAGCAGTTCTTC
cdr3_aa: CASSSGLAGPNEQFF

clone_size: NA
d_call: NA
j_call: TRBJ2-3
v_call: TRBV30
cdr3_nt: TGTGCCTGGAGTATTGGAGGGGGTGAAACAGATACGCAGTATTTT
cdr3_aa: CAWSIGGGETDTQYF

clone_size: NA
d_call: NA
j_call: TRBJ1-1
v_call: TRBV30
cdr3_nt: TGTGCCTGGAGTGTAGGGATCATGAACACTGAAGCTTTCTTT
cdr3_aa: CAWSVGIMNTEAFF

clone_size: NA
d_call: NA
j_call: TRBJ1-3
v_call: TRBV10-2
cdr3_nt: TGCGCCAGCAGTGAGTCCGGCCATTATGGAAACACCATATATTTT
cdr3_aa: CASSESGHYGNTIYF

clone_size: large
d_call: NA
j_call: TRBJ1-5
v_call: TRBV6-5
cdr3_nt: TGTGCCAGCAGTTACTCGACAGATCAGCCCCAGCATTTT
cdr3_aa: CASSYSTDQPQHF

clone_size: NA
d_call: NA
j_call: TRBJ2-7
v_call: TRBV7-9
cdr3_nt: TGTGCCAGCAGCTTACGTGGGGGCTACGAGCAGTACTTC
cdr3_aa: CASSLRGGYEQYF

clone_size: NA
d_call: NA
j_call: TRBJ2-7
v_call: TRBV7-8
cdr3_nt: TGTGCCAGCAGCTTAGGGCAACGGGTACATTCCTACGAGCAGTACTTC
cdr3_aa: CASSLGQRVHSYEQYF

clone_size: NA
d_call: NA
j_call: TRBJ2-5
v_call: TRBV4-2
cdr3_nt: TGTGCCAGCAGCCAAGGGTTCTTGGCTAGCTGGTCCCAAGAGACCCAGTACTTC
cdr3_aa: CASSQGFLASWSQETQYF

clone_size: large
d_call: TRBD1
j_call: TRBJ1-2
v_call: TRBV25-1
cdr3_nt: TGTGCCAGCTCGCTGGGACAGGGGGCCCCTGGCTACACCTTC
cdr3_aa: CASSLGQGAPGYTF

clone_size: NA
d_call: NA
j_call: TRBJ2-3
v_call: TRBV7-9
cdr3_nt: TGTGCCAGCAGCCGGGAAAATACGCAGTATTTT
cdr3_aa: CASSRENTQYF

clone_size: NA
d_call: NA
j_call: TRBJ1-3
v_call: TRBV9
cdr3_nt: TGTGCCAGCAGCGTAGCTGGGGGCGCGGGAAACACCATATATTTT
cdr3_aa: CASSVAGGAGNTIYF

clone_size: few
d_call: NA
j_call: TRBJ1-5
v_call: TRBV18
cdr3_nt: TGTGCCAGCTCACCCGGAGGGGGGAGTCAGCCCCAGCATTTT
cdr3_aa: CASSPGGGSQPQHF

clone_size: NA
d_call: NA
j_call: TRBJ1-4
v_call: TRBV14
cdr3_nt: TGTGCCAGCAGCCTCCATAACAAGGACGATATTTGGAAAAATGAAAAACTGTTTTTT
cdr3_aa: CASSLHNKDDIWKNEKLFF

clone_size: NA
d_call: TRBD2
j_call: TRBJ2-3
v_call: TRBV28
cdr3_nt: TGTGCCAGCCAGACCGGGGGGGAGGGGGGCACAGATACGCAGTATTTT
cdr3_aa: CASQTGGEGGTDTQYF

clone_size: NA
d_call: NA
j_call: TRBJ1-6
v_call: TRBV5-6
cdr3_nt: TGTGCCAGCAACCAAGGATCGGGCAGGGCTTATAATTCACCCCTCCACTTT
cdr3_aa: CASNQGSGRAYNSPLHF

clone_size: NA
d_call: NA
j_call: TRBJ2-3
v_call: TRBV6-1
cdr3_nt: TGTGCCAGCAGTGAAGGTGAGGGCACAGATACGCAGTATTTT
cdr3_aa: CASSEGEGTDTQYF

clone_size: NA
d_call: NA
j_call: TRBJ2-7
v_call: TRBV21-1
cdr3_nt: TGTGCCAGCAGCACGGAGCCTAGGTCCGCCGAGCAGTACTTC
cdr3_aa: CASSTEPRSAEQYF

clone_size: few
d_call: TRBD2
j_call: TRBJ2-3
v_call: TRBV9
cdr3_nt: TGTGCCAGCAGCCTAGGACTAGCGGGAGGGCCGTGGGGCGATACGCAGTATTTT
cdr3_aa: CASSLGLAGGPWGDTQYF

clone_size: NA
d_call: NA
j_call: TRBJ1-1
v_call: TRBV2
cdr3_nt: TGTGCCAGCAGTGACCCAGGTTTTGGGAACACTGAAGCTTTCTTT
cdr3_aa: CASSDPGFGNTEAFF

clone_size: NA
d_call: TRBD2
j_call: TRBJ2-7
v_call: TRBV10-3
cdr3_nt: TGTGCCATCGGATTACTAGCGCGCGAGCAGTACTTC
cdr3_aa: CAIGLLAREQYF

clone_size: NA
d_call: NA
j_call: TRBJ2-5
v_call: TRBV5-1
cdr3_nt: TGCGCCAGCAGCTTGTTTCCGGGAGGGGGCGAGACCCAGTACTTC
cdr3_aa: CASSLFPGGGETQYF

clone_size: NA
d_call: TRBD1
j_call: TRBJ1-5
v_call: TRBV18
cdr3_nt: TGTGCCAGCTCACCAGACAGGGGGTGGAGGCCCCAGCATTTT
cdr3_aa: CASSPDRGWRPQHF

clone_size: large
d_call: NA
j_call: TRBJ2-7
v_call: TRBV7-2
cdr3_nt: TGTGCCAGCAGCCCGGATATGGGCGTTCCCTACGAGCAGTACTTC
cdr3_aa: CASSPDMGVPYEQYF

clone_size: few
d_call: TRBD2
j_call: TRBJ2-7
v_call: TRBV6-1
cdr3_nt: TGTGCCAGCAGTGAAGCGGTAGCGGGAGTATACGAGCAGTACTTC
cdr3_aa: CASSEAVAGVYEQYF

clone_size: NA
d_call: NA
j_call: TRBJ1-4
v_call: TRBV30
cdr3_nt: TGTGCCTGGAGTGTACTTCGGGAAAAACTGTTTTTT
cdr3_aa: CAWSVLREKLFF

clone_size: NA
d_call: NA
j_call: TRBJ2-2
v_call: TRBV7-2
cdr3_nt: TGTGCCAGCAGCCCGTTCACCGGGGAGCTGTTTTTT
cdr3_aa: CASSPFTGELFF

clone_size: NA
d_call: NA
j_call: TRBJ2-7
v_call: TRBV6-5
cdr3_nt: TGTGCCAGCAGTAAAATGGGCTACGAGCAGTACTTC
cdr3_aa: CASSKMGYEQYF

clone_size: NA
d_call: NA
j_call: TRBJ2-5
v_call: TRBV30
cdr3_nt: TGTGCCTGGAGGGGGTGGGAGACCCAGTACTTC
cdr3_aa: CAWRGWETQYF

clone_size: NA
d_call: NA
j_call: TRBJ2-7
v_call: TRBV7-8
cdr3_nt: TGTGCCAGCAGCTCCGGGGCGGTTGCCTACGAGCAGTACTTC
cdr3_aa: CASSSGAVAYEQYF

clone_size: NA
d_call: NA
j_call: TRBJ1-4
v_call: TRBV19
cdr3_nt: TGTGCCAGTTCGGCGGGGGGAGCGGATGAAAAACTGTTTTTT
cdr3_aa: CASSAGGADEKLFF

clone_size: large
d_call: TRBD1
j_call: TRBJ2-7
v_call: TRBV7-9
cdr3_nt: TGTGCCAGCAGCTCGACCCCGGGACAGGAGCTCTCCTACGAGCAGTACTTC
cdr3_aa: CASSSTPGQELSYEQYF

clone_size: NA
d_call: NA
j_call: TRBJ1-6
v_call: TRBV6-1
cdr3_nt: TGTGCCGGTTCCGGGACACCTTTAATTTCACCCCTCCACTTT
cdr3_aa: CAGSGTPLISPLHF

clone_size: NA
d_call: TRBD1
j_call: TRBJ1-2
v_call: TRBV5-6
cdr3_nt: TGTGCCAGCAGCCCAGGGACAGGAGGGGGCTACACCTTC
cdr3_aa: CASSPGTGGGYTF

clone_size: NA
d_call: TRBD1
j_call: TRBJ1-5
v_call: TRBV5-1
cdr3_nt: TGCGCCAGCAGCCGGACAGGAGATAGCAATCAGCCCCAGCATTTT
cdr3_aa: CASSRTGDSNQPQHF

clone_size: NA
d_call: TRBD1
j_call: TRBJ1-4
v_call: TRBV11-2
cdr3_nt: TGTGCCAGCAGCTACGGACAGGGCATCGAAAAACTGTTTTTT
cdr3_aa: CASSYGQGIEKLFF

clone_size: NA
d_call: NA
j_call: TRBJ1-5
v_call: TRBV11-2
cdr3_nt: TGTGCCAGCAGCTTAGATCCCCAGGGGCGAGGCAATCAGCCCCAGCATTTT
cdr3_aa: CASSLDPQGRGNQPQHF

clone_size: NA
d_call: NA
j_call: TRBJ1-2
v_call: TRBV4-1
cdr3_nt: TGCGCCAGCAGCGACCGAAAGACCTATGGCTACACCTTC
cdr3_aa: CASSDRKTYGYTF

clone_size: NA
d_call: TRBD2
j_call: TRBJ2-7
v_call: TRBV6-1
cdr3_nt: TGTGCCAGCAGTCCAAGCGGGAGGATTGCCTACGAGCAGTACTTC
cdr3_aa: CASSPSGRIAYEQYF